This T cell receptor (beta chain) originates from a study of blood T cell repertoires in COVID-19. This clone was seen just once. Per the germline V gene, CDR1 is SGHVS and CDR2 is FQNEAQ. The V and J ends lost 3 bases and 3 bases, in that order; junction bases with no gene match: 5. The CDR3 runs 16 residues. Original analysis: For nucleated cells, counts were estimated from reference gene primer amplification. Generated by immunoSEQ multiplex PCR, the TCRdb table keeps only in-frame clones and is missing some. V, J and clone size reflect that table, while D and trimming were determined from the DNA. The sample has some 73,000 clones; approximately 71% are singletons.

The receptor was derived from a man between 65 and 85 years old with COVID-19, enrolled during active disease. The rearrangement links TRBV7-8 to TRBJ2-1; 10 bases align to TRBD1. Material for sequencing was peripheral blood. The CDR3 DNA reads TGTGCCAGCAGCTTCCAGGACAGGGGGTTCTACAATGAGCAGTTCTTC. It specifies CASSFQDRGFYNEQFF.